The 29 T cell receptor beta chains presented below share a single source sample, sequenced in a study of cytomegalovirus exposure and HLA in healthy donors. The PCR employed 60 Vbeta primers together with 13 Jbeta primers. TCRdb's table, derived via immunoSEQ multiplex PCR, lists solely in-frame clones and lacks some. The sample lists some 140,000 clones, over 60% seen once, with about 1% in the top ten. Sequencing input: PBMCs. These receptor sequences come from a woman aged 60-75 years in good health and CMV-seronegative.

The chain links TRBV19 to TRBJ1-5; D is undetermined. V lost 5 bases, J lost 0 bases, and 17 bases lay in between. This CDR3 has 17 amino acids. CDR1 and CDR2 from the germline V gene are LNHDA and SQIVND (reference sequence). The chain's CDR3 is CASSLLTSRDSNQPQHF. The CDR3 DNA is TGTGCCAGTAGTCTCCTTACATCCCGGGATAGCAATCAGCCCCAGCATTTT.

This clone has a handful of counts. This chain joins TRBV4-1 and TRBJ2-1; D is perhaps TRBD1 (6 bases). V lost 4 bases, J lost 0 bases, and 13 bases lay in between. The CDR3 covers 16 residues. Germline V CDR1 and CDR2: MGHRA, YSYEKL. The CDR3: CASSPTTGSSYNEQFF. The CDR3 nucleotides read TGCGCCAGCAGCCCAACTACAGGGAGCTCCTACAATGAGCAGTTCTTC.

This chain uses TRBV7-6 with TRBJ1-2, with D maybe TRBD1 (5 bases). CDR3 length equals 15 residues. V dropped 1 base and J dropped 6 bases, with 15 bases sitting between them. Germline CDR1 and CDR2: SGHVS and FNYEAQ. CDR3 region: CASSLDGRGDHGYTF. The CDR3 coding sequence is TGTGCCAGCAGCTTAGATGGTAGGGGTGACCATGGCTACACCTTC.

This rearrangement joins TRBV5-6 to TRBJ2-5; TRBD2 is a possible D gene (7 bases). Trimming stripped 4 bases from V and 1 base from J, with 14 bases between. Per germline, CDR1 SGHDT and CDR2 YYEEEE. The CDR3 has 15 residues. CDR3 residues: CASSKNGGLQETQYF. For the CDR3, the DNA is TGTGCCAGCAGCAAAAACGGGGGGCTCCAAGAGACCCAGTACTTC.

The rearrangement links TRBV30 to TRBJ2-2; a possible D gene is TRBD1 (5 bases). Germline CDR1 reads GTSNPN; CDR2 reads SVGIG (reference sequence). Trimming pared 0 bases from V and 12 bases from J, leaving 14 bases between. The CDR3 contains 13 residues. CDR3 in amino acids: CAWSVLGAMQLFF. The CDR3 bases are TGTGCCTGGAGTGTACTTGGGGCAATGCAGCTGTTTTTT.

The gene calls are TRBV5-1 and TRBJ1-4; 9 bases are shared with TRBD1. Per the germline V gene, CDR1 is SGHRS and CDR2 is YFSETQ. Losses at the gene ends were 0 bases for V and 5 bases for J; bases not matched to a gene: 5. The CDR3 covers 16 residues. The CDR3 protein is CASSLAPGQGNEKLFF. CDR3 in DNA: TGCGCCAGCAGCTTGGCACCGGGACAGGGAAATGAAAAACTGTTTTTT.

This clone was observed a handful of times. The DNA of the CDR3 is TGCGCCAGCAAATGGACAGGGACGAACACCGGGGAGCTGTTTTTT. As protein: CASKWTGTNTGELFF. The rearrangement uses TRBV5-1 and TRBJ2-2; 8 bases line up with TRBD1. Germline CDR1 reads SGHRS; CDR2 reads YFSETQ. The CDR3 loop spans 15 amino acids. With V trimmed by 6 bases and J by 0 bases, 4 bases remained unmatched.

The chain combines TRBV5-1 with TRBJ2-5; D is perhaps TRBD1 (5 bases). V lost 1 base and J 5 bases, leaving 12 bases between the germline ends. Looked up from germline, CDR1 is SGHRS and CDR2 is YFSETQ. The CDR3 has 14 residues. DNA of the CDR3: TGCGCCAGCAGCTTGATACAGGACAAGGAGACCCAGTACTTC. This sequence encodes CASSLIQDKETQYF.

The chain combines TRBV11-2 with TRBJ2-7; weak D call: TRBD2 (7 bases). V shed 0 bases and J shed 7 bases, with 16 bases lying between them. The CDR3 has 15 residues. CDR1 is SGHAT and CDR2 is FQNNGV in the germline V gene. The CDR3 DNA reads TGTGCCAGCAGCTTAGATTTCCGGGGGGCGGGTGAGCAGTACTTC. The encoded protein is CASSLDFRGAGEQYF.

In the case of this clone: The junction departs from the called germline gene at one end, perhaps through a read error. This chain joins TRBV7-2 and TRBJ2-7; TRBD2 matches 8 bases. The CDR3 has 15 amino acids. Germline lookup yields CDR1 SGHTA and CDR2 FQGNSA. The chain's CDR3 is CASSAPSGGRYGQYF. CDR3 nucleotides: TGTGCCAGCAGCGCCCCGAGCGGGGGTCGCTACGGGCAGTACTTC.

The rearrangement uses TRBV18 and TRBJ2-1, with TRBD2 matching over 8 bases. The CDR3 consists of 14 residues. V shed 2 bases, J shed 9 bases, and the junction held 6 bases outside the gene matches. The germline V gene has CDR1 KGHSH and CDR2 LQKENI. CDR3 sequence: CASSPRQRESEQFF. CDR3 bases: TGTGCCAGCTCACCAAGGCAGCGGGAGAGTGAGCAGTTCTTC.

The rearrangement uses TRBV7-3 and TRBJ2-1; weak D call: TRBD2 (7 bases). Between the trimmed V and J ends, which lost 5 bases and 7 bases, there was a span of 21 bases. The CDR3 totals 16 residues. Per the germline V gene, CDR1 is SGHTA and CDR2 is FQGTGA. CDR3 protein: CASSPRGGATRNEQFF. CDR3 nucleotides: TGTGCCAGCAGCCCCCGAGGGGGGGCTACCCGGAATGAGCAGTTCTTC.

This clone was seen a few times. The chain recombines TRBV2 with TRBJ2-5; weak D call: TRBD1 (6 bases). The ends were cut back, 6 bases at V and 2 bases at J, with 10 bases in the middle. The length of the CDR3 is 13 residues. Germline-derived CDR1 and CDR2 are SNHLY and FYNNEI. DNA for the CDR3: TGTGCCAGCAGCCCCCAGGGGCAAGAGACCCAGTACTTC. Translating gives CASSPQGQETQYF.

The CDR3, as DNA: TGTGCCAGCAGTTACACGCGGGACAACACCGGGGAGCTGTTTTTT. Its translation: CASSYTRDNTGELFF. This chain links TRBV27 with TRBJ2-2; a weak D match, TRBD2 (6 bases). CDR1 is MNHEY and CDR2 is SMNVEV in the germline V gene (reference sequence). This CDR3 is built from 15 residues. V was trimmed by 4 bases and J by 2 bases, leaving 11 bases between them.

The chain is built from TRBV5-1 and TRBJ1-2, with D unclear. The CDR3 totals 14 residues. Germline V CDR1 and CDR2: SGHRS, YFSETQ. The V and J ends lost 4 bases and 6 bases respectively, with 16 bases between them. The chain's CDR3 is CASSPLQMRDGYTF. In DNA, the CDR3 is TGCGCCAGCAGCCCCCTACAGATGCGCGATGGCTACACCTTC.

This clone was recorded a few times. This sequence joins TRBV2 and TRBJ2-4; 7 bases agree with TRBD1. The V segment lost 10 bases and the J segment 1 base; nucleotides outside the gene matches: 10. The CDR3 has 15 residues. The germline V gene has CDR1 SNHLY and CDR2 FYNNEI. The CDR3 nucleotides read TGTGCCACACAGTGGGACAGATCGGCCAAAAACATTCAGTACTTC. It specifies CATQWDRSAKNIQYF. The entire variable domain, with the rest obtained from reference TRBV2 and TRBJ2-4, is as follows: EPEVTQTPSHQVTQMGQEVILRCVPISNHLYFYWYRQILGQKVEFLVSFYNNEISEKSEIFDDQFSVERPDGSNFTLKIRSTKLEDSAMYFCATQWDRSAKNIQYFGAGTRLSVL.

V gene TRBV5-8 combines with J gene TRBJ1-5, with D perhaps TRBD1 (5 bases). In germline, CDR1 is SGHTS, CDR2 YDEGEE. The CDR3 runs 15 residues. Trimming left V 5 bases short and J 3 bases short, with 15 bases between. The CDR3 coding sequence is TGTGCCAGCAGTACTCAGGGCAATATCAATCAGCCCCAGCATTTT. Translated, it gives CASSTQGNINQPQHF.

V and J are TRBV9 and TRBJ2-1, with TRBD2 matching over 12 bases. Germline V gene data show CDR1 as SGDLS and CDR2 as YYNGEE. V shed 0 bases and J 4 bases; nucleotides not matched to a gene: 5. The CDR3 has 17 amino acids. The DNA of the CDR3 is TGTGCCAGCAGCGTAGGGGCTAGCGGGAGGGCATACAATGAGCAGTTCTTC. It is translated as CASSVGASGRAYNEQFF.

This clone was detected a few times. The chain uses TRBV5-6 and TRBJ2-3, with TRBD2 matching 7 bases. This CDR3 is built from 15 residues. Per germline, CDR1 SGHDT and CDR2 YYEEEE. With 2 bases clipped from V and 3 bases from J, the junction kept 6 bases outside the gene matches. CDR3 sequence (DNA): TGTGCCAGCAGCTTCCGGTGGGGGGGGACAGATACGCAGTATTTT. This gives the protein CASSFRWGGTDTQYF.

This clone was found a few times. J is TRBJ1-1 and V is TRBV5-4; no clear D gene. The germline V and J ends were trimmed by 4 bases and 5 bases, with 15 bases remaining between them. The CDR3 is made up of 14 amino acids. CDR1 SGHNT and CDR2 YYREEE come from the germline V gene (reference sequence). The CDR3 spells CASSPPDIPTEAFF. CDR3 bases: TGTGCCAGCAGCCCTCCCGACATTCCAACTGAAGCTTTCTTT. Looking up the rest from reference TRBV5-4 and TRBJ1-1 gives the full variable domain: ETGVTQSPTHLIKTRGQQVTLRCSSQSGHNTVSWYQQALGQGPQFIFQYYREEENGRGNFPPRFSGLQFPNYSSELNVNALELDDSALYLCASSPPDIPTEAFFGQGTRLTVV.

The chain employs TRBV25-1 and TRBJ1-6; D is undetermined. Trimming took 5 bases from V and 0 from J, leaving 8 bases between them. The germline V gene has CDR1 MGHDK and CDR2 SYGVNS. The CDR3 runs 15 residues. The CDR3 nucleotides read TGTGCCAGCAGTTACGGTGGCTCCTATAATTCACCCCTCCACTTT. It codes for CASSYGGSYNSPLHF. Supplemented by reference TRBV25-1 and TRBJ1-6, the full variable domain reads EADIYQTPRYLVIGTGKKITLECSQTMGHDKMYWYQQDPGMELHLIHYSYGVNSTEKGDLSSESTVSRIRTEHFPLTLESARPSHTSQYLCASSYGGSYNSPLHFGNGTRLTVT.

On this clone: An end of the junction differs from the germline gene, which may be a read error. The chain joins TRBV6-5 to TRBJ2-3, with 10 bases identical to TRBD2. CDR1 and CDR2 (germline): MNHEY, SVGAGI. The CDR3 has 16 residues. Here the CDR3 DNA reads TGTGCCAGCAGTCACTCCCCACTAGCGGGGCGGGATACGCAGTATTTT. Its translation is CASSHSPLAGRDTQYF.

This clone came up a few times. The V gene is TRBV19, the J gene TRBJ1-6; D gene ambiguous. The CDR3 contains 14 residues. Trimming removed 3 bases at V and 4 bases at J, with 7 bases between. Germline-derived CDR1 and CDR2 are LNHDA and SQIVND (reference sequence). This CDR3 reads CASSMGRYNSPLHF. CDR3 nucleotide sequence: TGTGCCAGTAGTATGGGGAGGTATAATTCACCCCTCCACTTT.

The rearrangement links TRBV5-1 to TRBJ1-3; perhaps TRBD1 as D (5 bases). The CDR3 runs 14 residues. The V end lost 0 bases, the J end lost 4 bases, and 8 bases lay between the germline ends. Germline V gene sequence: CDR1 SGHRS, CDR2 YFSETQ. The CDR3 bases are TGCGCCAGCAGCTTGGACAGGACGGGAAACACCATATATTTT. It encodes CASSLDRTGNTIYF.

CDR3 coding DNA: TGTGCCAGCAGTTACTCCACTAGCGGGAGTGTCGAGCAGTACTTC. The encoded protein is CASSYSTSGSVEQYF. The chain carries TRBV6-6 and TRBJ2-7; 11 bases fit TRBD2. Germline assignment: CDR1 MNHNY and CDR2 SVGAGI (reference sequence). Trimming took 0 bases from V and 6 from J; bases not matched to a gene: 4. CDR3 length equals 15 residues.

The CDR3 DNA reads TGCGCCAGCAGCCAGGAGACAGGGGACCAAGAGACCCAGTACTTC. Protein sequence: CASSQETGDQETQYF. The V call is TRBV4-1, the J call TRBJ2-5, with TRBD1 matching 8 bases. The CDR3 runs to 15 residues. The V segment lost 3 bases and the J segment 0 bases; nucleotides outside the gene matches: 3. From germline, CDR1 is MGHRA and CDR2 YSYEKL.

This clone came up a few times. The chain joins TRBV23-1 to TRBJ2-7, with 10 bases that match TRBD1. TRBV23-1 is given ORF status, its function remaining uncertain. Trimming at V came to 7 bases and at J to 2 bases, leaving 8 bases not matched to a gene. This CDR3 comprises 15 residues. The CDR3: CASNPGGQGPYEQYF. The CDR3 bases are TGCGCCAGCAACCCAGGGGGACAGGGGCCCTACGAGCAGTACTTC.

This clone occurred a few times. The chain has TRBV11-2 and TRBJ2-7; perhaps TRBD1 as D (5 bases). The CDR3 has 14 amino acids. CDR1 and CDR2 (germline): SGHAT, FQNNGV. V lost 5 bases and J 2 bases, leaving 13 bases between the germline ends. CDR3 region: CASSRQRTTYEQYF. In nucleotides, the CDR3 is TGTGCCAGCAGCCGACAAAGGACAACCTACGAGCAGTACTTC.

This clone has at least ten counts. The CDR3 DNA is TGTGCCAGCAGCCCGGGACAGGGAGCTTATGGCTACACCTTC. Its protein is CASSPGQGAYGYTF. The rearrangement uses TRBV5-4 and TRBJ1-2; 9 nucleotides agree with TRBD1. Germline-derived CDR1 and CDR2 are SGHNT and YYREEE (reference sequence). J was trimmed by 5 bases and V by 4 bases; bases with no gene match: 6. The CDR3 runs 14 residues.